These 11 T cell receptor beta chains were all obtained from the same sample, sequenced in a study of cytomegalovirus exposure and HLA in healthy donors. The PCR was carried out with 60 Vbeta primers and 13 Jbeta primers. Profiled with immunoSEQ multiplex PCR; TCRdb holds only in-frame clones, not every one. The data contain some 140,000 clones, roughly 60% of them seen just once; the ten biggest clones take up about 2.6%. Sequencing input: PBMCs. Receptor source: a woman aged 40 to 55 in good health and CMV-seronegative.

The chain is built from TRBV19 and TRBJ2-2; maybe TRBD1 (5 bases). CDR1 and CDR2 from the germline V gene are LNHDA and SQIVND (reference sequence). The CDR3 has 14 amino acids. V lost 6 bases to trimming and J lost 0 bases, with 8 bases between them. CDR3 coding DNA: TGTGCCAGTAGAAGGACATCGAACACCGGGGAGCTGTTTTTT. Amino acids: CASRRTSNTGELFF. The full variable domain, rest sourced from reference TRBV19 and TRBJ2-2, is DGGITQSPKYLFRKEGQNVTLSCEQNLNHDAMYWYRQDPGQGLRLIYYSQIVNDFQKGDIAEGYSVSREKKESFPLTVTSAQKNPTAFYLCASRRTSNTGELFFGEGSRLTVL.

This clone was picked up one time. The chain has TRBV30 and TRBJ1-4, with no clear D. The V end lost 7 bases, the J end lost 8 bases, and 17 bases lay between the germline ends. CDR3 size: 13 residues. Per germline, CDR1 GTSNPN and CDR2 SVGIG (reference sequence). The CDR3, as DNA: TGTGCCTCCACAGTCGGCGGGGAGGAAAAACTGTTTTTT. Amino acids: CASTVGGEEKLFF.

This chain joins TRBV6-5 and TRBJ2-7; the match to TRBD2 covers 13 bases. The CDR3 runs to 14 residues. V shed 5 bases and J 7 bases; nucleotides not matched to a gene: 5. Looked up from germline, CDR1 is MNHEY and CDR2 is SVGAGI. CDR3 sequence: CASSTGTSGVEQYF. The CDR3 region has the DNA TGTGCCAGCAGTACCGGGACTAGCGGGGTTGAGCAGTACTTC.

The chain is built from TRBV30 and TRBJ1-3; TRBD1 matches at 9 bases. The junction had 9 bases not matched to a gene; V was cut back by 1 base and J by 8 bases. The CDR3 has 15 amino acids. Germline-derived CDR1 and CDR2 are GTSNPN and SVGIG (reference sequence). CDR3 protein: CAWSAQGGQGHTIYF. The CDR3 bases are TGTGCCTGGAGTGCTCAAGGGGGACAGGGTCACACCATATATTTT.

This clone was observed a few times. J is TRBJ1-4 and V is TRBV7-9; 10 bases fit TRBD1. V lost 4 bases and J lost 1; bases outside the gene matches: 9. CDR1 is SEHNR and CDR2 is FQNEAQ in the germline V gene (reference sequence). The CDR3 has 18 amino acids. The CDR3 DNA reads as TGTGCCAGCAGCTCCTCGACAGGGGGCTTGGGAACTAATGAAAAACTGTTTTTT. Translation gives CASSSSTGGLGTNEKLFF.

This chain connects TRBV19 to TRBJ2-7; 9 positions match TRBD1. The germline gives CDR1 LNHDA, CDR2 SQIVND (reference sequence). The CDR3 covers 16 residues. The V segment lost 6 bases and the J segment 6 bases; nucleotides outside the gene matches: 15. CDR3: CASSHGQGQGLREQYF. CDR3 in DNA: TGTGCCAGTAGCCACGGACAGGGGCAAGGGTTACGCGAGCAGTACTTC.

V gene TRBV4-3 combines with J gene TRBJ1-2; D unresolved. This CDR3 is built from 14 residues. Germline lookup yields CDR1 LGHNA and CDR2 YSLEER. The V end was cut by 1 base, the J end by 0 bases, with 6 bases between. CDR3 amino acids: CASSQVQTNYGYTF. CDR3 in DNA: TGCGCCAGCAGCCAAGTACAGACTAACTATGGCTACACCTTC.

V is TRBV2 and J is TRBJ2-2, with 9 bases lining up with TRBD2. V shed 2 bases and J 1 base; nucleotides not matched to a gene: 8. The CDR3 extends over 18 amino acids. The V gene's germline CDR1 is SNHLY and CDR2 FYNNEI. The CDR3 DNA follows: TGTGCCAGCAGTGAACAAGGAGCGGGGGGATTGAACACCGGGGAGCTGTTTTTT. It encodes CASSEQGAGGLNTGELFF.

The sample holds a few counts of this clone. This sequence joins TRBV7-9 and TRBJ2-5; 8 bases map to TRBD1. V trimming: 4 bases; J trimming: 3 bases; junction bases outside the gene matches: 13. Per the germline V gene, CDR1 is SEHNR and CDR2 is FQNEAQ (reference sequence). The CDR3 length is 17 residues. CDR3 in DNA: TGTGCCAGCAGCTCAGCCGGGACAGGACCCTGGGAAGAGACCCAGTACTTC. Translation: CASSSAGTGPWEETQYF.

The V and J genes are TRBV6-1 and TRBJ2-2; 11 bases are a match to TRBD1. V trimming: 10 bases; J trimming: 4 bases; junction bases outside the gene matches: 5. Germline V CDR1 and CDR2: MNHNS, SASEGT. The CDR3 totals 14 residues. CDR3 loop: CATKDRGLTGELFF. As DNA, the CDR3 is TGTGCCACCAAGGACAGGGGGCTCACCGGGGAGCTGTTTTTT.

The V call is TRBV4-3, the J call TRBJ2-5, with 8 bases matching TRBD1. V lost 0 bases and J lost 7; bases outside the gene matches: 4. Per germline, CDR1 LGHNA and CDR2 YSLEER. The CDR3 runs 14 residues. The CDR3 protein is CASSQDPGTGTQYF. The CDR3 DNA is TGCGCCAGCAGCCAAGACCCCGGGACAGGGACCCAGTACTTC.